These T cell receptor beta chains were read from a single sample in a study of T cell repertoires in cytomegalovirus infection. Each CDR3 protein gets one entry after TCRdb re-called the reads with MiXCR. The sample holds some 400,000 distinct CDR3 sequences; roughly 31% are singletons and the top ten take around 15%. The sample taken for sequencing was PBMCs. These receptor sequences come from a human donor in good health (CMV status not recorded). Some clones in this sample may be carry-over from other donors' samples. Each CDR3 is given with its conserved first and last residue. Fields, in order: J gene, clone size, V gene, D gene, CDR3 DNA, CDR3 protein. D genes are given only for firm matches. Not every row has a clone size; where given, it reads once, few, many or a size class.

j_gene: TRBJ2-7; abundance: -; v_gene: TRBV28; d_gene: TRBD1; CDR3nt: TGTGCCAGCACTCTTCCGGGACAGGGCTCAAGATGGTACTTC; CDR3aa: CASTLPGQGSRWYF
j_gene: TRBJ1-1; abundance: -; v_gene: TRBV6-9; d_gene: TRBD1; CDR3nt: TGTGCCAGCAGGGACAGGGTAGCGGTGAACACTGAAGCTTTCTTT; CDR3aa: CASRDRVAVNTEAFF
j_gene: TRBJ2-1; abundance: -; v_gene: TRBV28; d_gene: -; CDR3nt: TGTGCCAGCAGTCGCCTGGGGCAGGGGCAGTACAATGAGCAGTTCTTC; CDR3aa: CASSRLGQGQYNEQFF
j_gene: TRBJ2-2; abundance: -; v_gene: TRBV27; d_gene: TRBD2; CDR3nt: TGTGCCAGCAACCTCTGGGGGGGTATCTCCGGGGAGCTGTTTTTT; CDR3aa: CASNLWGGISGELFF
j_gene: TRBJ1-1; abundance: -; v_gene: TRBV2; d_gene: -; CDR3nt: TGTGCCAGCAAGGACGGCCTAATGAACACTGTAGCTTTCTTT; CDR3aa: CASKDGLMNTVAFF
j_gene: TRBJ2-3; abundance: many; v_gene: TRBV7-6; d_gene: TRBD2; CDR3nt: TGTGCCAGCAGCTTAGATTGGACGGACGGAGGACTTAATAGCGGGGATACGCAGTATTTT; CDR3aa: CASSLDWTDGGLNSGDTQYF
j_gene: TRBJ2-7; abundance: -; v_gene: TRBV19; d_gene: TRBD1; CDR3nt: TGTGCCAGTAGTAGCGGACAGGGGAATGGCGAGCAGTACTTC; CDR3aa: CASSSGQGNGEQYF
j_gene: TRBJ1-6; abundance: -; v_gene: TRBV15; d_gene: TRBD1; CDR3nt: TGTGCCACCAGCAGAGAGGGGGGCCAGACAGGGGATAATTCACCCCTCCACTTT; CDR3aa: CATSREGGQTGDNSPLHF
j_gene: TRBJ1-2; abundance: few; v_gene: TRBV29-1; d_gene: -; CDR3nt: TGCAGCGTTGGGGGGGGCGGTGATGGCTACACCTTC; CDR3aa: CSVGGGGDGYTF
j_gene: TRBJ1-1; abundance: few; v_gene: TRBV20-1; d_gene: -; CDR3nt: TGCAGTGGTGGGGGATTGGGGACTGAAGCTTTCTTT; CDR3aa: CSGGGLGTEAFF
j_gene: TRBJ1-4; abundance: -; v_gene: TRBV12-3/TRBV12-4; d_gene: -; CDR3nt: TGTACCAGCAGTCCCCGAATGGCCGAAAAACTGTTTTTT; CDR3aa: CTSSPRMAEKLFF
j_gene: TRBJ2-6; abundance: many; v_gene: TRBV6-1; d_gene: -; CDR3nt: TGTGCCAGCAGTGAAGGACAGTCTGGGGCCAACGTCCTGACTTTC; CDR3aa: CASSEGQSGANVLTF
j_gene: TRBJ2-5; abundance: many; v_gene: TRBV12-3/TRBV12-4; d_gene: TRBD2; CDR3nt: TGTGCCAGCAGTCCCCTAGCGGGGGCCCCCCAAGAGACCCAGTACTTC; CDR3aa: CASSPLAGAPQETQYF
j_gene: TRBJ1-4; abundance: -; v_gene: TRBV28; d_gene: -; CDR3nt: TGTGCCAGCACCAGCCCCGTAGGGTCCTATAATGAAAAACTGTTTTTT; CDR3aa: CASTSPVGSYNEKLFF
j_gene: TRBJ1-1; abundance: few; v_gene: TRBV7-9; d_gene: TRBD1; CDR3nt: TGTGCCAGCAGCTTAGATACAGGGGCTGAAGCTTTCTTT; CDR3aa: CASSLDTGAEAFF
j_gene: TRBJ2-1; abundance: -; v_gene: TRBV12-3/TRBV12-4; d_gene: TRBD2; CDR3nt: TGTGCCAGCAGTTTTAGCGGGGGGCATTTTAATGAGCAGTTCTTC; CDR3aa: CASSFSGGHFNEQFF
j_gene: TRBJ2-2; abundance: few; v_gene: TRBV5-6; d_gene: -; CDR3nt: TGTGCCAGCAGCCCCGGGCGTTTCGCGAACACCGGGGAGCTGTTTTTT; CDR3aa: CASSPGRFANTGELFF